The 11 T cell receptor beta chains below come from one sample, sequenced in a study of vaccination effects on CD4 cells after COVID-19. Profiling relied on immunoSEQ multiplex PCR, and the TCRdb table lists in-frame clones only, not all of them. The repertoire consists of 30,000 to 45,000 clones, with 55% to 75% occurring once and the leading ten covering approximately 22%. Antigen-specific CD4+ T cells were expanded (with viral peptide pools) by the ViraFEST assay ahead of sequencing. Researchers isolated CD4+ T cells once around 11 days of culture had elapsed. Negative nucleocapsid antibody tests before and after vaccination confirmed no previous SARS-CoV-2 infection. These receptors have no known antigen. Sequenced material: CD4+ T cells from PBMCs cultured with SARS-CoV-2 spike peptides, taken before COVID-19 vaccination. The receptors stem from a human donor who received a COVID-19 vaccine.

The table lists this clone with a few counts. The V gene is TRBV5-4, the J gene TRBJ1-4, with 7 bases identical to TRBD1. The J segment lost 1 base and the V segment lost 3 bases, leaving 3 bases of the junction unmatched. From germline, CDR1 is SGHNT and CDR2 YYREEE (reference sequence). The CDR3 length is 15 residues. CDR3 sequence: CASSSYRGTNEKLFF. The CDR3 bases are TGTGCCAGCAGCTCCTACAGGGGAACTAATGAAAAACTGTTTTTT.

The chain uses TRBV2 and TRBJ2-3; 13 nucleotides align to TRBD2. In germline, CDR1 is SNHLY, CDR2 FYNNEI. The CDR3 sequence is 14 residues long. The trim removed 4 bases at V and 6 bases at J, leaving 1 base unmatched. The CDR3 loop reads CASSVGLAGDTQYF. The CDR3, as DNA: TGTGCCAGCAGTGTGGGACTAGCGGGGGATACGCAGTATTTT.

CDR3 DNA: TGTGCCAGCAGCTTAGCTGGGAATCAGCCCCAGCATTTT. It specifies CASSLAGNQPQHF. J is TRBJ1-5 and V is TRBV5-6; D uncertain. Trimming removed 2 bases at V and 4 bases at J, with 7 bases between. Germline V gene lookup returns CDR1 SGHDT and CDR2 YYEEEE. This CDR3 has 13 residues.

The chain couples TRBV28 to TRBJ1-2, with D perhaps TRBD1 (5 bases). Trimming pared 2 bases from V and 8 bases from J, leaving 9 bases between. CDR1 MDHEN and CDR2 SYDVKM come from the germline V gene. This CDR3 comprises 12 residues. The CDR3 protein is CASSLPGIGYTF. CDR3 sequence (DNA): TGTGCCAGCAGTTTACCAGGGATAGGCTACACCTTC.

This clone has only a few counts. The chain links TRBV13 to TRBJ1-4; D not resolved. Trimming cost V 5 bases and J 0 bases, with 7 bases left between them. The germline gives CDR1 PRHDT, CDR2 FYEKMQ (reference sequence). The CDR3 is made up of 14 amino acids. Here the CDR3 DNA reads TGTGCCAGCAGCCTGTATGCAACTAATGAAAAACTGTTTTTT. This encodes CASSLYATNEKLFF.

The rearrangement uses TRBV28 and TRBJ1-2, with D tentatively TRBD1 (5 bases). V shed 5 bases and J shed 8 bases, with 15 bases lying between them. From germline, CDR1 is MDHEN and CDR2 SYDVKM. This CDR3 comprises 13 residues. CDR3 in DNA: TGTGCCAGCAGTCTCTCCCGTTGGGGGGGCTACACCTTC. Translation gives CASSLSRWGGYTF.

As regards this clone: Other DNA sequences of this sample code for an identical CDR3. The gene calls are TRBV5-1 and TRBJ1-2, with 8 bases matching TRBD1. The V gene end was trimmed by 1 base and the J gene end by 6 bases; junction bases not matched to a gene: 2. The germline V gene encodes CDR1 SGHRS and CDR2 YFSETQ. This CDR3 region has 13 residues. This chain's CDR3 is CASSLSGGDGYTF. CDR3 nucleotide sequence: TGCGCCAGCAGCTTGTCAGGGGGCGATGGCTACACCTTC.

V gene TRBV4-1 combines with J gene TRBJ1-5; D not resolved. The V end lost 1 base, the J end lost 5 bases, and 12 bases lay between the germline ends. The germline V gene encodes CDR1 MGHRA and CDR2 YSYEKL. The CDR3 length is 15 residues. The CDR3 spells CASSQGDTLYQPQHF. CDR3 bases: TGCGCCAGCAGCCAAGGAGACACGCTCTATCAGCCCCAGCATTTT.

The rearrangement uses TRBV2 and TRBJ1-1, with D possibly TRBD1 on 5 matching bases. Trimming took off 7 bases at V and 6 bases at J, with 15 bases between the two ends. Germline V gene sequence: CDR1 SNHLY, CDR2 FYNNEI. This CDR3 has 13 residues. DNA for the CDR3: TGTGCCAGCAACAAAGGTTGGGGGGCTGAAGCTTTCTTT. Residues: CASNKGWGAEAFF. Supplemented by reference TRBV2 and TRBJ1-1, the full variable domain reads EPEVTQTPSHQVTQMGQEVILRCVPISNHLYFYWYRQILGQKVEFLVSFYNNEISEKSEIFDDQFSVERPDGSNFTLKIRSTKLEDSAMYFCASNKGWGAEAFFGQGTRLTVV.

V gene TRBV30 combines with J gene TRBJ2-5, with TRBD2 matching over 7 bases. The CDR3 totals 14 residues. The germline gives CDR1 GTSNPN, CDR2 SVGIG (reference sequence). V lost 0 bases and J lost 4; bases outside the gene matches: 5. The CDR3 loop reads CAWSVRGVGETQYF. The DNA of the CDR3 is TGTGCCTGGAGTGTACGGGGGGTCGGAGAGACCCAGTACTTC.

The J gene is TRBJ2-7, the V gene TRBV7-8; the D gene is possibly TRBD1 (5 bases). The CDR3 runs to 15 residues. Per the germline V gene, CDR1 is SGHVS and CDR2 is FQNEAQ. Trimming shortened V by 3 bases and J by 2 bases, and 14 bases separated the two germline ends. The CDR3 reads CASSFTVGVTYEQYF. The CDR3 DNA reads TGTGCCAGCAGCTTCACCGTAGGGGTCACCTACGAGCAGTACTTC.